This T cell receptor beta chain was documented in a study of human T cells and chemical hapten exposure. Study context: How much TCR each sample yielded varied, mostly because pooled library volumes differed slightly. General observations from the study: Those TCRs sitting above 1 in 1000 frequency stayed the same with DPC sensitization.

In regard to this clonotype: What it binds is unknown.

The library gave individual cDNA molecules unique molecular identifiers. Authors' processing steps: There were a median of around 96,000 TCRs per sample, with a range from roughly 20,000 to 700,000. TCRdb itself ran the reads through MiXCR, one entry per CDR3 protein. The V and J calls and clone size are TCRdb's, not the authors'. The sample lists about 120,000 distinct CDR3 sequences; approximately 9.3% were seen once. Unfractionated whole blood yielded total RNA. Trimming removed 5 bases from V and 3 bases from J, with 11 bases in between. This CDR3 spans 14 amino acids. Germline CDR1 reads LNHNV; CDR2 reads YYDKDF (reference sequence).

The clonotype comes from a human donor in good health. Some clones in this sample may be carry-over from other donors' samples. The chain carries TRBV15 and TRBJ2-1; D gene unclear. The sequenced sample was whole blood. CDR3 residues: CATSASDRYNEQFF. The CDR3 DNA is TGTGCCACCAGCGCCTCGGACCGCTACAATGAGCAGTTCTTC. The entire variable domain, with the rest obtained from reference TRBV15 and TRBJ2-1, is as follows: DAMVIQNPRYQVTQFGKPVTLSCSQTLNHNVMYWYQQKSSQAPKLLFHYYDKDFNNEADTPDNFQSRRPNTSFCFLDIRSPGLGDTAMYLCATSASDRYNEQFFGPGTRLTVL.